This passage covers 25 T cell receptor beta chains from one sample sequenced in a study of control samples from healthy donors and cancer patients. Assay: immunoSEQ multiplex PCR; the TCRdb copy retains only in-frame clones and omits some. This sample carries tens of thousands of clones, about nine tenths of them seen once, and the ten largest clones take 15% to 18%. Input material: blood. The receptors stem from a man younger than 40 in good health.

The genes are TRBV5-4 and TRBJ2-2; 12 nucleotides agree with TRBD2. V was clipped by 4 bases and J by 7 bases; unmatched bases: 11. The CDR3 length is 17 residues. Germline CDR1 SGHNT, CDR2 YYREEE (reference sequence). The CDR3 nucleotides read TGTGCCAGCAGCCCGAGACTAGCGGGGGCCATGGGCGGGGAGCTGTTTTTT. Protein sequence: CASSPRLAGAMGGELFF.

The chain links TRBV9 to TRBJ2-5; D is uncertain. This CDR3 region has 13 residues. V lost 3 bases to trimming and J lost 0 bases, with 6 bases between them. Germline assignment: CDR1 SGDLS and CDR2 YYNGEE. CDR3 sequence: CASSGADQETQYF. CDR3 nucleotide sequence: TGTGCCAGCAGCGGGGCGGACCAAGAGACCCAGTACTTC. Full variable domain (outside the CDR3, taken from reference TRBV9 and TRBJ2-5): DSGVTQTPKHLITATGQRVTLRCSPRSGDLSVYWYQQSLDQGLQFLIQYYNGEERAKGNILERFSAQQFPDLHSELNLSSLELGDSALYFCASSGADQETQYFGPGTRLLVL.

The CDR3 DNA is TGTGCCAGCAGCCAAGGCAGCTCCTACGAGCAGTACTTC. Translated, it gives CASSQGSSYEQYF. The chain links TRBV4-2 to TRBJ2-7; D call uncertain. V shed 1 base and J shed 0 bases, with 4 bases lying between them. Germline CDR1 is LGHNA and CDR2 is YNFKEQ. The CDR3 loop spans 13 amino acids.

This clone is labeled medium-sized. This chain links TRBV18 with TRBJ2-5; D unclear. V was pared by 3 bases and J by 7 bases, with 12 bases between. This CDR3 region has 13 residues. CDR1 KGHSH and CDR2 LQKENI come from the germline V gene. The CDR3, as DNA: TGTGCCAGCTCACCGGGGATCTCAGGGACCCAGTACTTC. Translating it yields CASSPGISGTQYF.

V is TRBV5-4 and J is TRBJ1-3, with D unclear. The V and J ends lost 7 bases and 0 bases respectively, with 14 bases between them. CDR1 and CDR2 from the germline V gene are SGHNT and YYREEE (reference sequence). The CDR3 runs 15 residues. CDR3 residues: CASGDSSFSGNTIYF. The CDR3 DNA reads TGTGCCAGCGGGGATTCCAGCTTCTCTGGAAACACCATATATTTT.

V gene TRBV30 combines with J gene TRBJ2-3; D is tentatively TRBD1 or TRBD2 (6 bases each). The ends were cut back, 0 bases at V and 5 bases at J, with 9 bases in the middle. Germline lookup yields CDR1 GTSNPN and CDR2 SVGIG (reference sequence). The CDR3 spans 13 residues. DNA for the CDR3: TGTGCCTGGAGTGTCGGGGGCATAGATACGCAGTATTTT. It is translated as CAWSVGGIDTQYF.

J is TRBJ2-6 and V is TRBV19; D possibly uses TRBD1 or TRBD2 (5 bases each). CDR1 is LNHDA and CDR2 is SQIVND in the germline V gene (reference sequence). V was shortened by 5 bases and J by 2 bases, with 16 bases between the two germline ends. The CDR3 covers 17 residues. The CDR3 DNA sequence: TGTGCCAGTAGTGCTTGGGACCCCTGGGCTGGGGCCAACGTCCTGACTTTC. It is translated as CASSAWDPWAGANVLTF.

The chain uses TRBV5-6 and TRBJ2-5; either TRBD1 or TRBD2 may fit D (5 bases each). Looked up from germline, CDR1 is SGHDT and CDR2 is YYEEEE. This CDR3 spans 12 amino acids. The V end lost 10 bases, the J end lost 2 bases, and 12 bases lay between the germline ends. CDR3 bases: TGTGCCTCGGGACGGCTGCAAGAGACCCAGTACTTC. It specifies CASGRLQETQYF. The variable domain in full, completed from reference TRBV5-6 and TRBJ2-5, reads DAGVTQSPTHLIKTRGQQVTLRCSPKSGHDTVSWYQQALGQGPQFIFQYYEEEERQRGNFPDRFSGHQFPNYSSELNVNALLLGDSALYLCASGRLQETQYFGPGTRLLVL.

The rearrangement uses TRBV28 and TRBJ2-1; D possibly corresponds to TRBD2 (6 bases). The germline V gene encodes CDR1 MDHEN and CDR2 SYDVKM. The germline V and J ends were trimmed by 2 bases and 5 bases, with 16 bases remaining between them. The CDR3 has 16 residues. The CDR3 spells CASSLRAGTVHNEQFF. The DNA of the CDR3 is TGTGCCAGCAGTTTACGAGCCGGGACTGTACACAATGAGCAGTTCTTC. The complete variable domain, with remaining parts taken from reference TRBV28 and TRBJ2-1, reads DVKVTQSSRYLVKRTGEKVFLECVQDMDHENMFWYRQDPGLGLRLIYFSYDVKMKEKGDIPEGYSVSREKKERFSLILESASTNQTSMYLCASSLRAGTVHNEQFFGPGTRLTVL.

The rearrangement joins TRBV7-3 to TRBJ1-1; a weak D match, TRBD1 (5 bases). Between the trimmed V and J ends, which lost 1 base and 3 bases, there was a span of 6 bases. This CDR3 region has 13 residues. Germline CDR1 is SGHTA and CDR2 is FQGTGA. The CDR3 spells CASSLRGDTEAFF. In DNA form, the CDR3 reads TGTGCCAGCAGCTTAAGAGGGGACACTGAAGCTTTCTTT.

The chain carries TRBV7-9 and TRBJ1-2, with D perhaps TRBD1 (5 bases). Germline lookup yields CDR1 SEHNR and CDR2 FQNEAQ (reference sequence). This CDR3 spans 12 amino acids. The V gene lost 11 bases and the J gene lost 2 bases, with 12 bases spanning the gap. DNA for the CDR3: TGTGCCGGGGGACGGGGGAACTATGGCTACACCTTC. This codes for CAGGRGNYGYTF. Full variable domain (rest looked up from reference TRBV7-9 and TRBJ1-2): DTGVSQNPRHKITKRGQNVTFRCDPISEHNRLYWYRQTLGQGPEFLTYFQNEAQLEKSRLLSDRFSAERPKGSFSTLEIQRTEQGDSAMYLCAGGRGNYGYTFGSGTRLTVV.

This rearrangement joins TRBV5-4 to TRBJ2-7, with a tentative D call TRBD1 (6 bases). Between the trimmed V and J ends, which lost 4 bases and 2 bases, there was a span of 19 bases. Looked up from germline, CDR1 is SGHNT and CDR2 is YYREEE (reference sequence). The CDR3 consists of 16 residues. CDR3 coding DNA: TGTGCCAGCAGCCTTGACATTATGACAGGAGCCTACGAGCAGTACTTC. Protein sequence: CASSLDIMTGAYEQYF.

The V call is TRBV19, the J call TRBJ1-4; D gene uncertain. Trimming removed 3 bases from V and 4 bases from J, with 18 bases in between. CDR1 is LNHDA, CDR2 SQIVND, per germline (reference sequence). The CDR3 covers 17 residues. CDR3 nucleotides: TGTGCCAGTAGTATGTTCGATATTGAAGAGGTTAATGAAAAACTGTTTTTT. Translated, it gives CASSMFDIEEVNEKLFF. The full variable domain, in which reference TRBV19 and TRBJ1-4 provide the parts outside the CDR3, is DGGITQSPKYLFRKEGQNVTLSCEQNLNHDAMYWYRQDPGQGLRLIYYSQIVNDFQKGDIAEGYSVSREKKESFPLTVTSAQKNPTAFYLCASSMFDIEEVNEKLFFGSGTQLSVL.

The chain is built from TRBV12-3 or TRBV12-4 and TRBJ1-5; unclear D gene. The CDR3 is 13 amino acids. V lost 3 bases, J lost 6 bases, and 9 bases lay in between. The CDR3 DNA reads TGTGCCAGCAGTTTCCGCAGGACTCAGCCCCAGCATTTT. This sequence encodes CASSFRRTQPQHF.

The table lists this clone with a count of one. The V and J genes are TRBV18 and TRBJ1-3, with D maybe TRBD1 (6 bases). The CDR3 length is 17 residues. The germline CDR1 and CDR2 sequences are KGHSH and LQKENI. With 0 bases removed from V and 0 bases from J, the gap between germline ends came to 12 bases. CDR3 in amino acids: CASSPPNRVGSGNTIYF. CDR3 in DNA: TGTGCCAGCTCACCACCTAACAGGGTAGGCTCTGGAAACACCATATATTTT. Looking up the rest from reference TRBV18 and TRBJ1-3 gives the full variable domain: NAGVMQNPRHLVRRRGQEARLRCSPMKGHSHVYWYRQLPEEGLKFMVYLQKENIIDESGMPKERFSAEFPKEGPSILRIQQVVRGDSAAYFCASSPPNRVGSGNTIYFGEGSWLTVV.

This chain joins TRBV5-1 and TRBJ2-1, with D possibly TRBD2 on 5 matching bases. Trimming removed 2 bases at V and 7 bases at J, with 10 bases between. CDR1 and CDR2 from the germline V gene are SGHRS and YFSETQ. The CDR3 has 13 amino acids. The CDR3 DNA is TGCGCCAGCAGCTTAGGCCTAGCAAATGAGCAGTTCTTC. Its protein product is CASSLGLANEQFF.

This rearrangement joins TRBV6-2 or TRBV6-3 to TRBJ1-6; 9 positions match TRBD1. J gave up 6 bases and V 2 bases, and 2 bases lay outside the gene matches. The CDR3 sequence is 15 residues long. Germline loops: CDR1 MNHEY, CDR2 SVGEGT. The CDR3 region is CASSYADRGNSPLHF. Here the CDR3 DNA reads TGTGCCAGCAGTTACGCGGACAGGGGTAATTCACCCCTCCACTTT.

This rearrangement joins TRBV10-1 to TRBJ1-5; D might be TRBD1 (6 bases). The germline V and J ends were trimmed by 7 bases and 2 bases, with 27 bases remaining between them. CDR3 length equals 19 residues. CDR1 is WNHNN and CDR2 is SYGVQD in the germline V gene (reference sequence). The CDR3: CASISSRTGAEVGNQPQHF. The CDR3 DNA reads TGCGCCAGCATCTCCTCCCGGACGGGGGCCGAAGTTGGCAATCAGCCCCAGCATTTT.

This sequence joins TRBV7-9 and TRBJ1-5; unclear D gene. The CDR3 has 12 amino acids. CDR1 and CDR2 from the germline V gene are SEHNR and FQNEAQ (reference sequence). The V and J ends lost 6 bases and 4 bases respectively, with 7 bases between them. The CDR3 DNA follows: TGTGCCAGCAGTCGAGGTAATCAGCCCCAGCATTTT. Translation gives CASSRGNQPQHF.

The V and J genes are TRBV4-2 and TRBJ1-3; TRBD1 is a possible D gene (5 bases). Germline CDR1 reads LGHNA; CDR2 reads YNFKEQ. The CDR3 has 17 residues. The ends were cut back, 0 bases at V and 3 bases at J, with 15 bases in the middle. The CDR3, as DNA: TGTGCCAGCAGCCAAGATTCGTCCAGGGCTTATGGAAACACCATATATTTT. It encodes CASSQDSSRAYGNTIYF.

This clone was recorded once. This chain uses TRBV9 with TRBJ2-6, with 7 bases that match TRBD1. CDR3 length equals 19 residues. Per the germline V gene, CDR1 is SGDLS and CDR2 is YYNGEE. The J segment lost 4 bases and the V segment lost 3 bases, leaving 16 bases of the junction unmatched. The DNA for the CDR3 is TGTGCCAGCAGCGGACTGACAGGGTATAAGGTGGCGGGGGCCAACGTCCTGACTTTC. It yields the protein CASSGLTGYKVAGANVLTF.

The rearrangement joins TRBV5-1 to TRBJ2-1; a weak D match, TRBD1 (6 bases). The CDR3 covers 16 residues. Per germline, CDR1 SGHRS and CDR2 YFSETQ. The V gene lost 4 bases and the J gene lost 8 bases, with 22 bases spanning the gap. The CDR3 DNA sequence: TGCGCCAGCAGCGGCCGGGACACCCCCAGGGGCTATGAGCAGTTCTTC. As protein: CASSGRDTPRGYEQFF.

This sequence joins TRBV7-3 and TRBJ2-1; 7 nucleotides agree with TRBD1. The CDR3 has 14 amino acids. In germline, CDR1 is SGHTA, CDR2 FQGTGA. J lost 6 bases, V lost 5 bases, and 7 bases had no gene match. CDR3 in amino acids: CASSRGQTGNEQFF. The DNA of the CDR3 is TGTGCCAGCAGCCGGGGACAGACGGGCAATGAGCAGTTCTTC.

The J gene is TRBJ1-2, the V gene TRBV28; 7 bases match TRBD1. CDR3 length: 15 amino acids. V lost 5 bases to trimming and J lost 2 bases; unmatched junction nucleotides: 8. Germline loops: CDR1 MDHEN, CDR2 SYDVKM. The DNA for the CDR3 is TGTGCCAGCAGTCCGAGACAGGGTATGAACTATGGCTACACCTTC. Protein sequence: CASSPRQGMNYGYTF.

This clone has a handful of counts. The chain combines TRBV28 with TRBJ1-5, with D uncertain. The CDR3 totals 15 residues. V was shortened by 3 bases and J by 3 bases, with 12 bases between the two germline ends. Germline V CDR1 and CDR2: MDHEN, SYDVKM. The CDR3 loop is CASSFKGIDNQPQHF. The CDR3 DNA follows: TGTGCCAGCAGTTTTAAGGGTATCGACAATCAGCCCCAGCATTTT.